The 13 T cell receptor beta chains below were found in one sample sequenced in a study of CD8+ T cells in alopecia areata. RNA, once extracted, was reverse transcribed into cDNA for use as the sequencing template. The table came from immunoSEQ multiplex PCR; TCRdb's copy has only in-frame clones and leaves some out. The repertoire has roughly 250,000 clones, approximately 61% of them found once; the top ten carry approximately 1.2%. The material was CD4+ T cells sorted from blood, obtained at week 0. These receptor sequences come from a human donor with alopecia areata.

The CDR3 DNA reads as TGTGCCAGCAGTTACTCCCCAGGGACGAACACTGAAGCTTTCTTT. It codes for CASSYSPGTNTEAFF. V is TRBV6-5 and J is TRBJ1-1, with D perhaps matching TRBD1 (5 bases). V was cut by 0 bases and J by 1 base, with 9 bases left in between. The germline V gene encodes CDR1 MNHEY and CDR2 SVGAGI. The CDR3 consists of 15 residues.

V and J are TRBV15 and TRBJ2-5; D tentatively fits TRBD1 or TRBD2 (5 bases each). Trimming cost V 9 bases and J 3 bases, with 14 bases left between them. The CDR3 contains 13 residues. CDR1 is LNHNV and CDR2 is YYDKDF in the germline V gene (reference sequence). The CDR3 DNA reads as TGTGCCACTACGAGAGGGGCAGAAGAGACCCAGTACTTC. It is translated as CATTRGAEETQYF.

V is TRBV7-9 and J is TRBJ2-5; D is uncertain. The germline gives CDR1 SEHNR, CDR2 FQNEAQ (reference sequence). The V gene lost 5 bases and the J gene lost 5 bases, with 15 bases spanning the gap. The CDR3 runs 14 residues. The CDR3 loop reads CASSLRVGRETQYF. CDR3 DNA: TGTGCCAGCAGCCTTAGGGTGGGCAGGGAGACCCAGTACTTC.

The chain employs TRBV5-6 and TRBJ2-7; D gene uncertain. The germline V gene encodes CDR1 SGHDT and CDR2 YYEEEE. This CDR3 is built from 13 residues. V lost 0 bases and J 1 base, leaving 5 bases between the germline ends. Written as DNA, the CDR3 is TGTGCCAGCAGCTTGGTGGGGTCCTACGAGCAGTACTTC. Amino acids: CASSLVGSYEQYF.

In this sample, this clone turned up a few times. The V gene is TRBV7-3, the J gene TRBJ2-2; D call uncertain. Between the trimmed V and J ends, which lost 4 bases and 0 bases, there was a span of 12 bases. The CDR3 has 16 residues. Germline CDR1 is SGHTA and CDR2 is FQGTGA. CDR3 sequence: CASSSLPGANTGELFF. CDR3 DNA sequence: TGTGCCAGCAGCTCCCTCCCAGGAGCGAACACCGGGGAGCTGTTTTTT.

This chain uses TRBV5-1 with TRBJ2-5; D remains unclear. The V and J ends lost 2 bases and 5 bases respectively, with 10 bases between them. The germline CDR1 and CDR2 sequences are SGHRS and YFSETQ. CDR3 length: 13 amino acids. The CDR3 DNA reads TGCGCCAGCAGCTTATCCGGTTTCGAGACCCAGTACTTC. Its translation is CASSLSGFETQYF.

J is TRBJ2-2 and V is TRBV29-1, with D possibly matching TRBD1 (8 bases). Germline V gene data show CDR1 as SQVTM and CDR2 as ANQGSEA. Trimming cost V 5 bases and J 5 bases, with 18 bases left between them. This CDR3 region has 15 residues. The CDR3 here is CSVTAPQGGTGELFF. The CDR3, as DNA: TGCAGCGTTACGGCCCCACAGGGGGGGACCGGGGAGCTGTTTTTT.

The chain recombines TRBV30 with TRBJ1-3; D may be TRBD1 (6 bases). Germline V gene data show CDR1 as GTSNPN and CDR2 as SVGIG (reference sequence). Trimming pared 0 bases from V and 9 bases from J, leaving 12 bases between. The CDR3 contains 13 residues. The CDR3 DNA follows: TGTGCCTGGAGTGTAGCAGGGGCTAGCACCATATATTTT. Protein: CAWSVAGASTIYF.

The genes are TRBV7-6 and TRBJ2-2; 10 bases align to TRBD1. The CDR3 runs 18 residues. The ends lost 0 bases at V and 2 bases at J; junction bases unmatched: 6. Germline CDR1 SGHVS, CDR2 FNYEAQ. The CDR3 is CASSLASGTGVNTGELFF. In DNA form, the CDR3 reads TGTGCCAGCAGCTTAGCGTCTGGGACAGGGGTAAACACCGGGGAGCTGTTTTTT.

This clone was observed a handful of times. The V and J genes are TRBV14 and TRBJ2-1, with 15 bases that match TRBD2. Germline trimming cut 1 base from V and 0 bases from J; bases unmatched to any gene: 4. The CDR3 has 19 residues. Germline CDR1 is SGHDN and CDR2 is FVKESK. CDR3: CASSQGGTSGGLSYNEQFF. In DNA, the CDR3 is TGTGCCAGCAGCCAAGGCGGGACTAGCGGGGGGCTCTCCTACAATGAGCAGTTCTTC.

The chain is built from TRBV29-1 and TRBJ1-3; 9 nucleotides match TRBD1. The CDR3 totals 13 residues. V shed 6 bases, J shed 0 bases, and the junction held 0 bases outside the gene matches. Germline CDR1 reads SQVTM; CDR2 reads ANQGSEA. CDR3: CSVTGGSGNTIYF. DNA for the CDR3: TGCAGCGTGACAGGGGGCTCTGGAAACACCATATATTTT.

This clone was recorded only once. This chain links TRBV11-2 with TRBJ2-7, with D perhaps TRBD2 (5 bases). Germline-derived CDR1 and CDR2 are SGHAT and FQNNGV. There are 18 residues in the CDR3. Trimming took off 5 bases at V and 0 bases at J, with 23 bases between the two ends. The CDR3 DNA is TGTGCCAGCAGCCTAGCCCTAGACCAAATCCTGGGCTCCTACGAGCAGTACTTC. Protein: CASSLALDQILGSYEQYF.

This chain joins TRBV10-3 and TRBJ2-7, with unresolved D. Germline CDR1 and CDR2: ENHRY and SYGVKD. The V end was cut by 4 bases, the J end by 0 bases, with 4 bases between. The CDR3 sequence is 12 residues long. Written as DNA, the CDR3 is TGTGCCATCAGTGGCCGCTCCTACGAGCAGTACTTC. Translated: CAISGRSYEQYF.